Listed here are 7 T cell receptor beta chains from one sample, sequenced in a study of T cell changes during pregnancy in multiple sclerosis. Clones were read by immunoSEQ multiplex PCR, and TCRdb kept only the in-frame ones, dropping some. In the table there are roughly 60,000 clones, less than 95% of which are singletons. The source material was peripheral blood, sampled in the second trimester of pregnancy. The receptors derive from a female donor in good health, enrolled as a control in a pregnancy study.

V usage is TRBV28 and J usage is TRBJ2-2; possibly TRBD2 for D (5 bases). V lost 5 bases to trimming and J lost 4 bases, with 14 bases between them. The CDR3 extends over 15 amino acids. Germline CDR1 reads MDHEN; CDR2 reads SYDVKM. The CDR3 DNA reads TGTGCCAGCAGTCATTCTAGCTGGGGCACCGGGGAGCTGTTTTTT. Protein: CASSHSSWGTGELFF.

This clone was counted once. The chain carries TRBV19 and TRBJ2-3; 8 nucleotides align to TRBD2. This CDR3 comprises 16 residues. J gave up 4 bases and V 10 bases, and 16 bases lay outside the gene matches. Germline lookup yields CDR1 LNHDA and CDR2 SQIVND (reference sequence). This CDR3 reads CATKAGDSWYADTQYF. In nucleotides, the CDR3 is TGTGCCACCAAAGCGGGGGATTCATGGTACGCAGATACGCAGTATTTT.

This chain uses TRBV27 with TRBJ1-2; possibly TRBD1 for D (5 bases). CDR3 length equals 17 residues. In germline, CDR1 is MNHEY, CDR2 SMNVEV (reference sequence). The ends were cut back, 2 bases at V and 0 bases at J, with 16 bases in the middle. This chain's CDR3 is CASSLVAGWGTNYGYTF. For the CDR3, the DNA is TGTGCCAGCAGTTTAGTGGCAGGGTGGGGAACTAACTATGGCTACACCTTC.

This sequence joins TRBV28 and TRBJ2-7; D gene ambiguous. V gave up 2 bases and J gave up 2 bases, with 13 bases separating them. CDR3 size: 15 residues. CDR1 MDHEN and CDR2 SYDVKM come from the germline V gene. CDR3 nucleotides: TGTGCCAGCAGTTTAGGTTCTCCGCTAACCTACGAGCAGTACTTC. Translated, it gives CASSLGSPLTYEQYF.

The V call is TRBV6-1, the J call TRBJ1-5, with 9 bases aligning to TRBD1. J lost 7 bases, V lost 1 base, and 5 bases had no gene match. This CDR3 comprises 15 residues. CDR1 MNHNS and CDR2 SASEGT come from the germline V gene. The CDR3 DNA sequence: TGTGCCAGCAGTGAAGTCGGGACAGGGAGGCAGCCCCAGCATTTT. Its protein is CASSEVGTGRQPQHF.

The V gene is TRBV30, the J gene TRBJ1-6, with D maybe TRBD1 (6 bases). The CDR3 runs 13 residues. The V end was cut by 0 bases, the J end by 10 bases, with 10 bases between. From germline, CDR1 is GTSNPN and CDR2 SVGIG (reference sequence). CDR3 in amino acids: CAWSVQGNSPLHF. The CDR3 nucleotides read TGTGCCTGGAGTGTCCAGGGGAACTCACCCCTCCACTTT. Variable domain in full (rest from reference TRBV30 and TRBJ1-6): SQTIHQWPATLVQPVGSPLSLECTVEGTSNPNLYWYRQAAGRGLQLLFYSVGIGQISSEVPQNLSASRPQDRQFILSSKKLLLSDSGFYLCAWSVQGNSPLHFGNGTRLTVT.

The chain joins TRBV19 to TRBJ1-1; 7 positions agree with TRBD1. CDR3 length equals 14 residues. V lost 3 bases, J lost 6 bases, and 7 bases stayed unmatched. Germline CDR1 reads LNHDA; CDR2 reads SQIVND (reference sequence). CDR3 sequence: CASSIGQGVAEAFF. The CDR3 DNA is TGTGCCAGTAGTATTGGGCAGGGGGTGGCTGAAGCTTTCTTT.